The text below deals with one TCR beta chain. This clonotype was seen more than once but under ten times. This receptor's antigen is unknown. One base away there is no much larger clone; base qualities are not given. The data were obtained in a study of T-cell memory formation after mild COVID-19 (dated by TCRdb to the early 2020s). Background on the whole study: TCR sequence clusters from the two donors were largely donor specific. In a couple of donors, T-cell clones that expanded and contracted after mild COVID-19 were tracked by sequencing TCRalpha and TCRbeta repertoires over time. Two young, previously healthy adult volunteers, one female and one male, were included in the cohort.

Paper-wide results and their limitations: Whether the second-wave clones peaking on day 37 were SARS-CoV-2 specific was not confirmed. Some responding clones were found in pre-infection memory, which suggests that pre-existing cross-reactive memory T cells took part in the SARS-CoV-2 response. The study covered only two mild cases, and larger cohorts including severe cases with pre-infection samples were considered necessary. Contracting CD4+ clones appeared mostly in the CM and EM memory subsets, whereas CD8+ clones were enriched in EMRA. Clones contracting from day 15 to 85 had balanced CD4/CD8 phenotypes, while a second wave expanding from day 15 to 37 was biased towards CD4+.

PBMCs were isolated by Ficoll-Paque density gradient centrifugation. Relative to germline, V is missing 7 bases and J is missing 3 bases, with 6 bases of the junction outside any gene match. The germline V gene sets CDR1 to KGHDR and CDR2 to SFDVKD. The CDR3 contains 14 residues, cysteine and phenylalanine counted. Here the CDR3 DNA is all that survives: 42 bases in frame from base 1. TCRdb records Illumina NovaSeq 6000 as the sequencer. Using 5'RACE with constant-segment primers, TCRalpha and TCRbeta cDNA libraries were constructed, with sample barcodes and unique molecular identifiers added in the process. Trizol reagent was used to extract RNA from every sample. Libraries were amplified in two PCR steps, with a second sample barcode and Illumina TruSeq adapters added in the second step. The libraries were sequenced on an Illumina NovaSeq using 2 x 150 bp paired-end reads. In the authors' own workflow: The reads were demultiplexed and collapsed into UMI-guided consensus sequences using migec v1.2.7. Using mixcr v2.1.11, the UMI consensuses were aligned to TRA and TRB V and J templates and assembled into clonotypes. A clonotype was counted as expanded or contracted only if both edgeR and NoisET called the change significant, with noise models trained on biological replicates. For edgeR calls, the cutoffs were a false discovery rate-adjusted p below 0.01 and a log2 fold-change threshold of 1. PCA with hierarchical clustering of max-normalized trajectories of the 1000 most abundant clonotypes was used as exploratory dynamics analysis. Each responding clone was given a CD4 or CD8 phenotype based on the CD4+ and CD8+ repertoires, which had been sequenced separately. TCRdb reworked the public reads: Q25 trimming with fastp, MiXCR clone assembly, productive beta chains retained. Rows merge per CDR3 protein into single entries with the most common DNA and genes. These V and J calls rely on TCRdb rather than the paper's analysis. This sample gives a few hundred thousand distinct CDR3 sequences in total; 25% to 30% of them show up just once. The top ten hold approximately 13% of the sample.

This TCR was recovered from an adult woman who had mild COVID-19 (a few samples of this study predate the infection). The sample titles of this study are shuffled in the database, so cell type and time point are left out; the donor was told from shared clones. Source material: PBMCs or a T cell subset sorted from them (not recorded which). In this chain, TRBV24-1 is recombined with TRBJ1-1; 8 bases in between match TRBD1. The nucleotides read TGTGCCACCAGGACAGGGGAATTAGACACTGAAGCTTTCTTT. This yields the protein CATRTGELDTEAFF.